A selection of T cell receptor beta chains follows, all from one sample in a study of blood T cell repertoires in COVID-19. Generated by immunoSEQ multiplex PCR, the TCRdb table keeps only in-frame clones and is missing some. The sample has about 210,000 clones; 75% to 85% are singletons. The sample comprised peripheral blood. The source of these receptors is a man aged 50 or older with active or convalescent COVID-19. The CDR3 runs from the conserved cysteine through the conserved F or W. D genes are given only for firm matches. Expanded clones get a size class; other rows say once, few or many, or leave the size out.

>-|TRBV29-1|TRBJ2-3|TRBD1
TGCAGCGTTGAAAGAGGGGGCGGAGATACGCAGTATTTT
CSVERGGGDTQYF
>-|TRBV11-2|TRBJ1-1|TRBD1
TGTGCCAGCAGCTTGCAGGGGGCGAGCACTGAAGCTTTCTTT
CASSLQGASTEAFF
>-|TRBV24-1|TRBJ2-7|TRBD1
TGTGCCACCAGTGACTCGGACAGGGACCTAGACGAGCAGTACTTC
CATSDSDRDLDEQYF
>-|TRBV5-1|TRBJ1-2|TRBD1
TGCGCCAGCAGCTTGGGGACAGGGACTAACTATGGCTACACCTTC
CASSLGTGTNYGYTF
>-|TRBV2|TRBJ1-4|-
TGTGCCAGCAGGGGTGGACAGACTAAACGTGCAACTAATGAAAAACTGTTTTTT
CASRGGQTKRATNEKLFF
>-|TRBV4-1|TRBJ2-3|TRBD1
TGCGCCAGCAGCCGCCCGGACAGGGGGCGCAGAGATACGCAGTATTTT
CASSRPDRGRRDTQYF
>-|TRBV4-2|TRBJ1-2|-
TGTGCCAGCAGCCAAGGAGAAGTTTATGGCTACACCTTC
CASSQGEVYGYTF
>-|TRBV5-6|TRBJ2-7|-
TGTGCCAGCAGCTTTGGCAGGGGCTACGAGCAGTACTTC
CASSFGRGYEQYF
>few|TRBV5-6|TRBJ1-2|-
TGTGCCAGCAGCCCCGGCCATAGACAAGTCTATGGCTACACCTTC
CASSPGHRQVYGYTF
>-|TRBV7-9|TRBJ2-3|TRBD2
TGTGCCAGCAGCTTAGGAGCGGGAGACCCCTTCACAGATACGCAGTATTTT
CASSLGAGDPFTDTQYF
>-|TRBV5-6|TRBJ2-5|TRBD1
TGTGCCAGCAGCTGGGTGACAGGGGGCGAGGAGACCCAGTACTTC
CASSWVTGGEETQYF
>-|TRBV28|TRBJ1-2|TRBD1
TGTGCCAGCAGTTCCTATATCTACAGGGGTGGCTTTACTAGCTATGGCTACACCTTC
CASSSYIYRGGFTSYGYTF
>-|TRBV5-1|TRBJ1-1|-
TGCGCCAGCAGCTTAACACAGGCGAACACTGAAGCTTTCTTT
CASSLTQANTEAFF
>-|TRBV3-1/TRBV3-2|TRBJ2-7|-
TGTGCCAGCGCACGATCAGGGATGCAGTACTTC
CASARSGMQYF
>-|TRBV3-1/TRBV3-2|TRBJ1-1|-
TGTGCCAGCAGCCAAGCAGGGGTTCCCCGAACAACTGAAGCTTTCTTT
CASSQAGVPRTTEAFF
>once|TRBV7-2|TRBJ2-1|TRBD2
TGTGCCAGCAGCTCATTTCTCCGTAGCGGGAGTGACAATGAGCAGTTCTTC
CASSSFLRSGSDNEQFF
>-|TRBV5-8|TRBJ2-1|TRBD1
TGTGCCAGCAGCTTGTATGGACAGGGGGGATATGAGCAGTTCTTC
CASSLYGQGGYEQFF
>few|TRBV28|TRBJ2-1|TRBD1
TGTGCCAGCAGGGACAGGGAATTCCCCAATGAGCAGTTCTTC
CASRDREFPNEQFF
>once|TRBV19|TRBJ2-1|-
TGTGCCAGTAGTAGACGGGGAGTACATGAGCAGTTCTTC
CASSRRGVHEQFF
>-|TRBV18|TRBJ1-4|-
TGTGCCAGCTCACCTGGCAGGGACAACTTTGAAAAACTGTTTTTT
CASSPGRDNFEKLFF
>-|TRBV18|TRBJ2-5|TRBD1
TGTGCCAGCTCACCACCGCAGGGGGCTGGAGAGACCCAGTACTTC
CASSPPQGAGETQYF
>-|TRBV9|TRBJ2-1|TRBD2
TGTGCCAGCAGCGACCGACTAGCGGGAGTGGGCTCCTACAATGAGCAGTTCTTC
CASSDRLAGVGSYNEQFF
>once|TRBV7-6|TRBJ2-3|TRBD1
TGTGCCAGCAGCGCCCGAGGGGGACAGAGCACAGATACGCAGTATTTT
CASSARGGQSTDTQYF
>-|TRBV7-8|TRBJ1-6|-
TGTGCCAGCAGCTACGGGGACACCTATAATTCACCCCTCCACTTT
CASSYGDTYNSPLHF
>-|TRBV7-2|TRBJ2-7|-
TGTGCCAGCAGCTTAGGTATGGCAGGAACCTACGAGCAGTACTTC
CASSLGMAGTYEQYF
>-|TRBV6-2/TRBV6-3|TRBJ1-1|TRBD1
TGTGCCAGCAGTTACAATGTGGCAGGGGGCTTGAACACTGAAGCTTTCTTT
CASSYNVAGGLNTEAFF
>-|TRBV15|TRBJ2-7|-
TGTGCCACCAGCAGAGACAGGATAAACTCCTACGAGCAGTACTTC
CATSRDRINSYEQYF
>-|TRBV10-1|TRBJ1-5|-
TGCGCCAGCAGTGAGTCGAGGGTCTCAGGGGCGGGTGGCAATCAGCCCCAGCATTTT
CASSESRVSGAGGNQPQHF
>-|TRBV13|TRBJ1-2|-
TGTGCCAGCAGCGTTGGACCGACAGAGAACTATGGCTACACCTTC
CASSVGPTENYGYTF
>-|TRBV9|TRBJ1-4|-
TGTGCCAGCGAAGAACAGATCAATGAAAAACTGTTTTTT
CASEEQINEKLFF
>once|TRBV3-1/TRBV3-2|TRBJ1-5|-
TGTGCCAGCAGCCCCGGGACACCAAATCAGCCCCAGCATTTT
CASSPGTPNQPQHF
>-|TRBV5-1|TRBJ1-5|TRBD1
TGCGCCAGCAGCTTGACAGGGGATAGCAATCAGCCCCAGCATTTT
CASSLTGDSNQPQHF
>few|TRBV30|TRBJ1-1|TRBD1
TGTGCCTGGAGAGGAAGGCCCTGGACAGGGGACGCCATGAACACTGAAGCTTTCTTT
CAWRGRPWTGDAMNTEAFF
>-|TRBV7-7|TRBJ2-5|TRBD2
TGTGCTAGCAGCTTAGCCGGGGGAGGGGAGACCCAGTACTTC
CASSLAGGGETQYF
>once|TRBV5-8|TRBJ2-2|-
TGTGCCAGCAGCCGGAGGGACGAGAACACCGGGGAGCTGTTTTTT
CASSRRDENTGELFF
>-|TRBV28|TRBJ2-3|TRBD2
TGTGCCAGCAGTTTAAGTAGCGGGGGGGCCCTCACAGATACGCAGTATTTT
CASSLSSGGALTDTQYF
>-|TRBV11-2|TRBJ2-1|TRBD2
TGTGCCAGCAGCTTAGAAGTAGCGGGGGGGGACAATGAGCAGTTCTTC
CASSLEVAGGDNEQFF
>-|TRBV7-2|TRBJ1-4|TRBD1
TGTGCCAGCAGCCAAGCCGACAGGGCGAATGAAAAACTGTTTTTT
CASSQADRANEKLFF
>-|TRBV11-2|TRBJ2-1|-
TGTGCCAGCAGCTCGGGACTTCTCTACAATGAGCAGTTCTTC
CASSSGLLYNEQFF
>-|TRBV24-1|TRBJ2-1|TRBD2
TGTGCCACCAGTGTTAATAGCGGGGGCCTTTACAATGAGCAGTTCTTC
CATSVNSGGLYNEQFF
>-|TRBV9|TRBJ1-5|-
TGTGCCAGCAGCGCCTTTAACAGGGCCCATCAGCCCCAGCATTTT
CASSAFNRAHQPQHF
>-|TRBV5-1|TRBJ2-2|-
TGCGCCAGCAGCCCCGAGTTTAACACCGGGGAGCTGTTTTTT
CASSPEFNTGELFF
>-|TRBV18|TRBJ2-1|TRBD1
TGTGCCAGCTCACAGACAGGGGAGAGCTCGATTGTGGAGTTCTTC
CASSQTGESSIVEFF
>-|TRBV7-2|TRBJ1-6|-
TGTGCCAGCAGCTTAACGGATAATTCACCCCTCCACTTT
CASSLTDNSPLHF
>-|TRBV5-1|TRBJ2-1|-
TGCGCCAGCAGCCCTAGCACGACTGGGGAGCAGTTCTTC
CASSPSTTGEQFF
>-|TRBV14|TRBJ2-5|-
TGTGCCAGCAGCCAAGATCAGAGGCGTATGGGGACCCAGTACTTC
CASSQDQRRMGTQYF
>-|TRBV5-1|TRBJ2-1|TRBD1
TGCGCCAGCAGCTTGGGGTCAGGGGGCTCCTACAATGAGCAGTTCTTC
CASSLGSGGSYNEQFF
>-|TRBV19|TRBJ1-3|TRBD1
TGTGCCAGTAGTACTTACAGGGGAGGTGGAAACACCATATATTTT
CASSTYRGGGNTIYF
>-|TRBV18|TRBJ2-3|TRBD2
TGTGCCAGCGCTACTAGCGGGGGGGCCACAGATACGCAGTATTTT
CASATSGGATDTQYF
>-|TRBV20-1|TRBJ2-3|TRBD2
TGCAGTGCTAGTGGCGGGAGTAATCAGTATTTT
CSASGGSNQYF
>-|TRBV10-2|TRBJ2-3|TRBD2
TGCGCCAGCAGTGACAGCGGGGGCCCCACAGATACGCAGTATTTT
CASSDSGGPTDTQYF
>-|TRBV28|TRBJ2-3|TRBD1
TGTGCCAGCAGTGTACCTGGGACAGGGGGTGACACAGATACGCAGTATTTT
CASSVPGTGGDTDTQYF